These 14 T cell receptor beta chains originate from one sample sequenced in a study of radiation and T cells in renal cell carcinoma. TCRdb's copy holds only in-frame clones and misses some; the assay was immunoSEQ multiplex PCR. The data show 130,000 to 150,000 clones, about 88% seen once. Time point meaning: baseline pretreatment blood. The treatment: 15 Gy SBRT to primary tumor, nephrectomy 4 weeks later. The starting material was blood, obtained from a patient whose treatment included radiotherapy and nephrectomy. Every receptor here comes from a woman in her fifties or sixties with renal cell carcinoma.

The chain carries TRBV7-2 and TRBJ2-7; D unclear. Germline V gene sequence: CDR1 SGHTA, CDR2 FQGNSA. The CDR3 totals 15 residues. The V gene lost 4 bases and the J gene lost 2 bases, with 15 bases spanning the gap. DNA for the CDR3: TGTGCCAGCAGCTCCGGAACAGCGTCTGCCTACGAGCAGTACTTC. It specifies CASSSGTASAYEQYF.

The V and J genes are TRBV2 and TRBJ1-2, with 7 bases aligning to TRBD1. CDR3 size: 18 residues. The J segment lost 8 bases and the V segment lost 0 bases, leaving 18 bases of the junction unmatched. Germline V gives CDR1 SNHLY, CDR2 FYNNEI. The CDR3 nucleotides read TGTGCCAGCAGTGAAGCGTTTTTGGTGGGAAGAACAGGGGCCGGCTACACCTTC. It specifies CASSEAFLVGRTGAGYTF.

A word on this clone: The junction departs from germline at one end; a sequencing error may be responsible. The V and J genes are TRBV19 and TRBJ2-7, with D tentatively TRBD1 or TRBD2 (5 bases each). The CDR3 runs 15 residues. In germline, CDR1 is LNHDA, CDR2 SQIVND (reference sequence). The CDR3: CATSFSGRVSYEQYF. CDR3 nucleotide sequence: TGTGCCACTAGTTTTTCGGGACGGGTCTCCTACGAGCAGTACTTC.

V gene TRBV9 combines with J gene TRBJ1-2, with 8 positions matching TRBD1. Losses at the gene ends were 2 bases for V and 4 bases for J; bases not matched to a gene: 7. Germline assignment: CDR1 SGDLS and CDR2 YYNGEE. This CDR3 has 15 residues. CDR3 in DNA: TGTGCCAGCAGCGTGACCCAGGGGGCCGGCTATGGCTACACCTTC. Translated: CASSVTQGAGYGYTF.

The CDR3 DNA reads TGTGCCAGCAGCTTAGCTGGTCAAGGTCAGCCCCAGCATTTT. This translates into CASSLAGQGQPQHF. J is TRBJ1-5 and V is TRBV7-2; D is ambiguous. Germline V gene sequence: CDR1 SGHTA, CDR2 FQGNSA. This CDR3 is built from 14 residues. V lost 0 bases and J lost 6, with 9 bases in between.

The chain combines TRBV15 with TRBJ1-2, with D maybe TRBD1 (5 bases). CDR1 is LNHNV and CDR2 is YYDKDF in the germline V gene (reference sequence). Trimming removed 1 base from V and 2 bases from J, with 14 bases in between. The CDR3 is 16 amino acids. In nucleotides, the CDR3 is TGTGCCACCAGCAGAGTGGTAGGGGTGTCAAACTATGGCTACACCTTC. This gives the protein CATSRVVGVSNYGYTF.

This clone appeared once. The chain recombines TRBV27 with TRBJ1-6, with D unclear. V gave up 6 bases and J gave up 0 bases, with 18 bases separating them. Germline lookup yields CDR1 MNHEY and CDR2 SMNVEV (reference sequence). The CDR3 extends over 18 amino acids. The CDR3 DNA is TGTGCCAGCAGCCCCTCCCCCATTAGAAGCTCCTATAATTCACCCCTCCACTTT. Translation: CASSPSPIRSSYNSPLHF.

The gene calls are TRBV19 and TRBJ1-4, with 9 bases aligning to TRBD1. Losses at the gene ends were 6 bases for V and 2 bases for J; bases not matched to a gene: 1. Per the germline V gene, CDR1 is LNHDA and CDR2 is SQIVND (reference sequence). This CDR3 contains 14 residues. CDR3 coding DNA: TGTGCCAGTAGCGGGACAGGGACTAATGAAAAACTGTTTTTT. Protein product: CASSGTGTNEKLFF.

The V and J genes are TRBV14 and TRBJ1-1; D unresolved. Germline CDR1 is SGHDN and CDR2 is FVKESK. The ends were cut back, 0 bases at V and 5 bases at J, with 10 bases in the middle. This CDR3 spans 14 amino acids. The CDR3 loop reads CASSQDLWGTEAFF. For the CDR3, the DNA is TGTGCCAGCAGCCAAGATTTATGGGGTACTGAAGCTTTCTTT.

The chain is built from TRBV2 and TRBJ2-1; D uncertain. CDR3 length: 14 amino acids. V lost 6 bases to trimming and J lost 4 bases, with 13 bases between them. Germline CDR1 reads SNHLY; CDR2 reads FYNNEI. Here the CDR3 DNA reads TGTGCCAGCAGCCCGGACGGAGAATACAATGAGCAGTTCTTC. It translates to CASSPDGEYNEQFF. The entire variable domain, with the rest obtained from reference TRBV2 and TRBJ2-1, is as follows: EPEVTQTPSHQVTQMGQEVILRCVPISNHLYFYWYRQILGQKVEFLVSFYNNEISEKSEIFDDQFSVERPDGSNFTLKIRSTKLEDSAMYFCASSPDGEYNEQFFGPGTRLTVL.

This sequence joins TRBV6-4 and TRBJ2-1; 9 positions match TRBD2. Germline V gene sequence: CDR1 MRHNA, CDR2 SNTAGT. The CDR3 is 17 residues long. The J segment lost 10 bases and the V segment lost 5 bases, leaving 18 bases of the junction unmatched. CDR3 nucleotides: TGTGCCAGCAGTCCGACGGCGGGAACAGCGGGGGGTCGAGAGCAGTTCTTC. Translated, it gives CASSPTAGTAGGREQFF.

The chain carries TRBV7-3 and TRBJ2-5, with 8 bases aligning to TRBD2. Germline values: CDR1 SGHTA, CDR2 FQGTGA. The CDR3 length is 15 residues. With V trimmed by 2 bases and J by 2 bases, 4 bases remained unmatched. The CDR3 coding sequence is TGTGCCAGCAGCTTAGGGTTAGCGGGGCAAGAGACCCAGTACTTC. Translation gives CASSLGLAGQETQYF. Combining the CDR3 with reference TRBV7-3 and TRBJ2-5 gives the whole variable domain GAGVSQTPSNKVTEKGKYVELRCDPISGHTALYWYRQSLGQGPEFLIYFQGTGAADDSGLPNDRFFAVRPEGSVSTLKIQRTERGDSAVYLCASSLGLAGQETQYFGPGTRLLVL.

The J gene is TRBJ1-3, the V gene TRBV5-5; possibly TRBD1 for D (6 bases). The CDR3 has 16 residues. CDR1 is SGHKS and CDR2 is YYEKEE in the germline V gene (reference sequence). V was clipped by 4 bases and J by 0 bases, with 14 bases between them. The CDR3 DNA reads TGTGCCAGCAGCCTAAATCCAGGGGACTCTGGAAACACCATATATTTT. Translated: CASSLNPGDSGNTIYF. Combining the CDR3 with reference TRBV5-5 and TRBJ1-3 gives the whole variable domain DAGVTQSPTHLIKTRGQQVTLRCSPISGHKSVSWYQQVLGQGPQFIFQYYEKEERGRGNFPDRFSARQFPNYSSELNVNALLLGDSALYLCASSLNPGDSGNTIYFGEGSWLTVV.

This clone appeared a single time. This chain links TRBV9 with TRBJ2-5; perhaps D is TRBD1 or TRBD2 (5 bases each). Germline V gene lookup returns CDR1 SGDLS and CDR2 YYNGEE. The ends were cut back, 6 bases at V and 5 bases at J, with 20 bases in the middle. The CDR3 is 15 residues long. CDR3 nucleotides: TGTGCCAGCACTCCTACAGGCCTGGAGGTTGAGACCCAGTACTTC. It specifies CASTPTGLEVETQYF.